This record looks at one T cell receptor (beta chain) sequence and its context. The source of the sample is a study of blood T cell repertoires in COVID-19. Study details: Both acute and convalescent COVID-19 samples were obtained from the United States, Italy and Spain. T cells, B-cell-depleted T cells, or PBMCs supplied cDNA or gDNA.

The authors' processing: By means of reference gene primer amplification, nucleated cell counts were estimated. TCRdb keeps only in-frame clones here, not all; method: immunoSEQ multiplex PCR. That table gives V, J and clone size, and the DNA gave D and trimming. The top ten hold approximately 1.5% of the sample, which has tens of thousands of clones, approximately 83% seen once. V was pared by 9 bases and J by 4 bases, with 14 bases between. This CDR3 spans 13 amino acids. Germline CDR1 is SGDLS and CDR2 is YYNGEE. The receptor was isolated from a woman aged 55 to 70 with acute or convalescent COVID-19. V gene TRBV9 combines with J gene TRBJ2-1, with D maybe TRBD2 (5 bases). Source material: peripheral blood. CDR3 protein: CAITREAYNEQFF. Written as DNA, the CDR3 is TGTGCCATAACCCGGGAAGCGTACAATGAGCAGTTCTTC.